Listed below are T cell receptor beta chains from one sample, sequenced in a study of regulatory T cells in long-lasting Graves disease. TCRdb reanalysed the multiplex PCR reads using MiXCR and keeps one entry per CDR3 protein. The sample has hundreds of thousands of distinct CDR3 sequences, about 20% seen once. Sequencing was performed on peripheral blood mononuclear cells (PBMCs), taken when the disease was refractory, from a patient treated with antithyroid drugs. These receptors all stem from a female donor with Graves disease. The CDR3 runs from the conserved cysteine through the conserved F or W. Each record gives: J gene, D gene, clone size, V gene, CDR3 DNA, CDR3 protein. A D gene is named only where the DNA matches it firmly. Size values are once, few and many counts, or a class for expanded clones, and some rows have none.

J gene: TRBJ1-6
D gene: TRBD1
clone size: -
V gene: TRBV6-1
CDR3 DNA: TGTGCCAGCAACCTGGGACAGGGAAGGGGAGGCCATTCACCCCTCCACTTT
CDR3 protein: CASNLGQGRGGHSPLHF

J gene: TRBJ1-4
D gene: TRBD1
clone size: -
V gene: TRBV4-3
CDR3 DNA: TGCGCCAGCAGCCACCAAGGACAGGGAGAGTGGGCTAATGAAAAACTGTTTTTT
CDR3 protein: CASSHQGQGEWANEKLFF

J gene: TRBJ1-3
D gene: TRBD1
clone size: -
V gene: TRBV3-1
CDR3 DNA: TGTGCCAGCAGCCAAGAGGGACAGCACTCTGGAAACACCATATATTTT
CDR3 protein: CASSQEGQHSGNTIYF

J gene: TRBJ2-1
D gene: -
clone size: -
V gene: TRBV20-1
CDR3 DNA: TGCAGTGCTAGGGATATGAGCGGAGGGTCCTACAATGAGCAGTTCTTC
CDR3 protein: CSARDMSGGSYNEQFF

J gene: TRBJ1-3
D gene: -
clone size: few
V gene: TRBV29-1
CDR3 DNA: TGCGGCGTTGAACTAGGGTCCGGAAACACCATATATTTT
CDR3 protein: CGVELGSGNTIYF

J gene: TRBJ2-7
D gene: -
clone size: many
V gene: TRBV11-2
CDR3 DNA: TGTGCCAGCAGCTTGGCATCCGAGCAGTACTTC
CDR3 protein: CASSLASEQYF

J gene: TRBJ1-1
D gene: -
clone size: many
V gene: TRBV7-6
CDR3 DNA: TGTGCCAGCAGCTTTTCCTACGACACTGAAGCTTTCTTT
CDR3 protein: CASSFSYDTEAFF

J gene: TRBJ1-5
D gene: TRBD1
clone size: -
V gene: TRBV19
CDR3 DNA: TGTGCCAGTAGCCCTCTCAGGGGGGAGTTTAATCAGCCCCAGCATTTT
CDR3 protein: CASSPLRGEFNQPQHF

J gene: TRBJ1-1
D gene: TRBD1
clone size: once
V gene: TRBV5-4
CDR3 DNA: TGTGCCAGCAGCCCGGGGACAGGGTCGGACACTGAAGCTTTCTTT
CDR3 protein: CASSPGTGSDTEAFF

J gene: TRBJ2-5
D gene: -
clone size: few
V gene: TRBV2
CDR3 DNA: TGTGCCACGCCCCAACAAGAGACCCAGTACTTC
CDR3 protein: CATPQQETQYF

J gene: TRBJ2-7
D gene: -
clone size: many
V gene: TRBV20-1
CDR3 DNA: TGCAGTGCTCCTCGAGGTCAAGAGCAGTACTTC
CDR3 protein: CSAPRGQEQYF

J gene: TRBJ1-6
D gene: -
clone size: few
V gene: TRBV7-9
CDR3 DNA: TGTGCCAGCAGCCAAGACACCAATTCACCCCTCCACTTT
CDR3 protein: CASSQDTNSPLHF

J gene: TRBJ1-2
D gene: -
clone size: many
V gene: TRBV7-2
CDR3 DNA: TGTGCCAGCAGCTTAGGGCAGATCTACTATGGCTACACCTTC
CDR3 protein: CASSLGQIYYGYTF

J gene: TRBJ2-7
D gene: -
clone size: many
V gene: TRBV28
CDR3 DNA: TGTGCCAGCAGTTTAGGGGTTAGCGTCTCCTACGAGCAGTACTTC
CDR3 protein: CASSLGVSVSYEQYF

J gene: TRBJ2-5
D gene: TRBD2
clone size: few
V gene: TRBV20-1
CDR3 DNA: TGCAGTGCTACCCTAGCGGGAGCGCCAGAGACCCAGTACTTC
CDR3 protein: CSATLAGAPETQYF

J gene: TRBJ2-3
D gene: TRBD2
clone size: -
V gene: TRBV5-1
CDR3 DNA: TGCGCCAGCAGCCCCGGGACTAGCGGGAGTACAGATACGCAGTATTTT
CDR3 protein: CASSPGTSGSTDTQYF

J gene: TRBJ1-1
D gene: -
clone size: -
V gene: TRBV15
CDR3 DNA: TGTGCCACCAGCAGAGATCGACAGGCGGACACTGAAGCTTTCTTT
CDR3 protein: CATSRDRQADTEAFF

J gene: TRBJ1-3
D gene: -
clone size: many
V gene: TRBV12-3/TRBV12-4
CDR3 DNA: TGTGCCAGCAGTTTAACAGGGAGCTCTGGAAACACCATATATTTT
CDR3 protein: CASSLTGSSGNTIYF

J gene: TRBJ2-7
D gene: -
clone size: -
V gene: TRBV7-3
CDR3 DNA: TGTGCCAGCAGCTTCAAAACGCAGTACGAGCAGTACTTC
CDR3 protein: CASSFKTQYEQYF

J gene: TRBJ1-1
D gene: TRBD1
clone size: many
V gene: TRBV20-1
CDR3 DNA: TGCAGTGCTGAGGACAGGTGGGGCACTGAAGCTTTCTTT
CDR3 protein: CSAEDRWGTEAFF

J gene: TRBJ1-1
D gene: TRBD1
clone size: few
V gene: TRBV29-1
CDR3 DNA: TGCAGCGTTACCAGACAGGGGAACACTGAAGCTTTCTTT
CDR3 protein: CSVTRQGNTEAFF

J gene: TRBJ2-7
D gene: TRBD2
clone size: few
V gene: TRBV20-1
CDR3 DNA: TGCAGTGCTAGAGAGAGCGGCGGGACTAGCGGCTACGAGCAGTACTTC
CDR3 protein: CSARESGGTSGYEQYF

J gene: TRBJ1-4
D gene: -
clone size: -
V gene: TRBV9
CDR3 DNA: TGTGCCAGCAGCCCGCCGGGATTCAATGAAAAACTGTTTTTT
CDR3 protein: CASSPPGFNEKLFF

J gene: TRBJ2-7
D gene: -
clone size: -
V gene: TRBV15
CDR3 DNA: TGTGCCACCAGCCCGGGCCGCGCCTACGAGCAGTACTTC
CDR3 protein: CATSPGRAYEQYF

J gene: TRBJ1-1
D gene: -
clone size: -
V gene: TRBV3-1
CDR3 DNA: TGTGCCACCGGACCCCTCGGCACTGAAGCTTTCTTT
CDR3 protein: CATGPLGTEAFF

J gene: TRBJ1-5
D gene: TRBD1
clone size: -
V gene: TRBV24-1
CDR3 DNA: TGTGCCACCAGTGACCACCCCAGGGGGGGGGTTGGTAATCAGCCCCAGCATTTT
CDR3 protein: CATSDHPRGGVGNQPQHF

J gene: TRBJ1-5
D gene: -
clone size: few
V gene: TRBV28
CDR3 DNA: TGTGCCAGCAGTTTATTTACGGCTAGCAATCAGCCCCAGCATTTT
CDR3 protein: CASSLFTASNQPQHF

J gene: TRBJ2-5
D gene: -
clone size: -
V gene: TRBV7-9
CDR3 DNA: TGTACCAGCAGCCCTCGTTGGGAAAACCAAGAGACCCAGTACTTC
CDR3 protein: CTSSPRWENQETQYF

J gene: TRBJ2-2
D gene: -
clone size: few
V gene: TRBV7-9
CDR3 DNA: TGTGCCAGCAGCTTATCTTTCCAGGCTAACACCGGGGAGCTGTTTTTT
CDR3 protein: CASSLSFQANTGELFF

J gene: TRBJ1-4
D gene: TRBD1
clone size: -
V gene: TRBV7-9
CDR3 DNA: TGTGCCAGCAGGACAGGGTCGGGAGAAAAACTGTTTTTT
CDR3 protein: CASRTGSGEKLFF

J gene: TRBJ1-1
D gene: -
clone size: few
V gene: TRBV5-1
CDR3 DNA: TGCGCCAGCATCGTCGGCACTGAAGCTTTCTTT
CDR3 protein: CASIVGTEAFF

J gene: TRBJ2-1
D gene: TRBD2
clone size: -
V gene: TRBV20-1
CDR3 DNA: TGCAGTGCGGGTCCCCCAGCGGGAGGGGACAATGAGCAGTTCTTC
CDR3 protein: CSAGPPAGGDNEQFF

J gene: TRBJ2-5
D gene: TRBD2
clone size: many
V gene: TRBV3-1
CDR3 DNA: TGTGCCAGCAGCCAAGTCGGGGGGGGGAGAGAGACCCAGTACTTC
CDR3 protein: CASSQVGGGRETQYF

J gene: TRBJ2-3
D gene: -
clone size: -
V gene: TRBV24-1
CDR3 DNA: TGTGCCACCAGTGACTCCACTAGAGCCGTCACAGATACGCAGTATTTT
CDR3 protein: CATSDSTRAVTDTQYF

J gene: TRBJ2-7
D gene: -
clone size: few
V gene: TRBV20-1
CDR3 DNA: TGCAGTGCTAGGACCCTTTACAGTTACGAGCAGTACTTC
CDR3 protein: CSARTLYSYEQYF

J gene: TRBJ2-7
D gene: -
clone size: few
V gene: TRBV6-2/TRBV6-3
CDR3 DNA: TGTGCCAGCAGTTACGAGGGCGGGGCCCCTCGCGAGCAGTACTTC
CDR3 protein: CASSYEGGAPREQYF

J gene: TRBJ2-7
D gene: TRBD2
clone size: -
V gene: TRBV5-1
CDR3 DNA: TGCGCCAGCAGCTTGGGGTCTAGCGGGAGCCACGAGCAGTACTTC
CDR3 protein: CASSLGSSGSHEQYF

J gene: TRBJ2-7
D gene: -
clone size: -
V gene: TRBV6-2/TRBV6-3
CDR3 DNA: TGTGCCAGCAGTCGCCTGGGGGAGAGCTCCTACGAGCAGTACTTC
CDR3 protein: CASSRLGESSYEQYF

J gene: TRBJ2-3
D gene: -
clone size: once
V gene: TRBV11-2
CDR3 DNA: TGTGCCAGCAGCAGCTTGGGCGGACTGCACACAGATACGCAGTATTTT
CDR3 protein: CASSSLGGLHTDTQYF

J gene: TRBJ2-2
D gene: -
clone size: many
V gene: TRBV11-2
CDR3 DNA: TGTGCCAGCAGCTTTAGGAACACCGGGGAGCTGTTTTTT
CDR3 protein: CASSFRNTGELFF

J gene: TRBJ2-4
D gene: -
clone size: many
V gene: TRBV11-2
CDR3 DNA: TGTGCCAGCAGCCTGAATGCGGGGTCCCAAAACATTCAGTACTTC
CDR3 protein: CASSLNAGSQNIQYF

J gene: TRBJ2-7
D gene: -
clone size: few
V gene: TRBV30
CDR3 DNA: TGTGCCTGGAGTGTACTCGGTGCGCAGTACTTC
CDR3 protein: CAWSVLGAQYF

J gene: TRBJ2-6
D gene: TRBD1
clone size: -
V gene: TRBV5-6
CDR3 DNA: TGTGCCAGCAGCCCACAGGGGTGGTCTGGGGCCAACGTCCTGACTTTC
CDR3 protein: CASSPQGWSGANVLTF

J gene: TRBJ1-2
D gene: -
clone size: few
V gene: TRBV19
CDR3 DNA: TGTGCCAGCGGACAGTTCTATGGCTACACCTTC
CDR3 protein: CASGQFYGYTF

J gene: TRBJ2-7
D gene: TRBD2
clone size: many
V gene: TRBV6-1
CDR3 DNA: TGTGCCAGCAGCTCAATAGGGACTAGCGGTTCCTACGAGCAGTACTTC
CDR3 protein: CASSSIGTSGSYEQYF

J gene: TRBJ2-4
D gene: TRBD1
clone size: few
V gene: TRBV12-3/TRBV12-4
CDR3 DNA: TGTGCCAGCAGCGGACAGGTAGCCAAAAACATTCAGTACTTC
CDR3 protein: CASSGQVAKNIQYF

J gene: TRBJ2-5
D gene: -
clone size: many
V gene: TRBV7-9
CDR3 DNA: TGTGCCAGCAGCGGGACGCCCCTTGTGGCCCAGTACTTC
CDR3 protein: CASSGTPLVAQYF

J gene: TRBJ2-5
D gene: -
clone size: many
V gene: TRBV18
CDR3 DNA: TGTTCCAGCTCATCACGGGACGGATATCAAGAGACCCAGTACTTC
CDR3 protein: CSSSSRDGYQETQYF

J gene: TRBJ2-1
D gene: -
clone size: -
V gene: TRBV10-1
CDR3 DNA: TGCGCCAGCAGTGTTAGTTTTAGCTACAATGAGCAGTTCTTC
CDR3 protein: CASSVSFSYNEQFF

J gene: TRBJ2-2
D gene: -
clone size: -
V gene: TRBV15
CDR3 DNA: TGTGCCACCAGCGGCTTGGGGGGAGTCGGGGAGCTGTTTTTT
CDR3 protein: CATSGLGGVGELFF

J gene: TRBJ2-1
D gene: -
clone size: few
V gene: TRBV20-1
CDR3 DNA: TGCAGTGCTAGCTTAGCGGTCCAGAATGAGCAGTTCTTC
CDR3 protein: CSASLAVQNEQFF